These T cell receptor beta chains were read from a single sample in a study of cytomegalovirus exposure and HLA in healthy donors. Repertoires were generated with immunoSEQ multiplex PCR, while TCRdb's copy carries only in-frame clones and drops some. Among about 130,000 clones listed, roughly 82% were seen once. Sequences were obtained from PBMCs. The receptors shown here come from a woman aged 40-49 years in good health and CMV-seropositive. CDR3s include the opening cysteine and the closing phenylalanine or tryptophan. The order of the fields is D gene, clone size, V gene, J gene, CDR3 protein, CDR3 DNA. A D gene is named only where the DNA matches it firmly. Clone size is given for some rows only: seen once, a few or many times, or a class if the clone is expanded.

d_gene: TRBD1
abundance: -
v_gene: TRBV27
j_gene: TRBJ2-4
CDR3aa: CASSVGDRGPVAKNIQYF
CDR3nt: TGTGCCAGCAGCGTAGGGGACAGGGGGCCCGTAGCCAAAAACATTCAGTACTTC

d_gene: TRBD2
abundance: once
v_gene: TRBV30
j_gene: TRBJ2-7
CDR3aa: CAWSAAGGVIEQYF
CDR3nt: TGTGCCTGGAGTGCGGCGGGAGGAGTCATCGAGCAGTACTTC

d_gene: -
abundance: -
v_gene: TRBV5-1
j_gene: TRBJ2-7
CDR3aa: CASTHVGQINDEQYF
CDR3nt: TGCGCCAGCACCCATGTGGGACAAATAAACGACGAGCAGTACTTC

d_gene: -
abundance: few
v_gene: TRBV28
j_gene: TRBJ1-4
CDR3aa: CASSKTGLEGKLFF
CDR3nt: TGTGCCAGCAGCAAAACAGGGCTAGAAGGAAAACTGTTTTTT

d_gene: TRBD2
abundance: -
v_gene: TRBV28
j_gene: TRBJ2-5
CDR3aa: CASTSSGTRGETQYF
CDR3nt: TGTGCCAGCACATCATCCGGGACTAGGGGAGAGACCCAGTACTTC

d_gene: TRBD2
abundance: -
v_gene: TRBV19
j_gene: TRBJ2-3
CDR3aa: CASSSGWFAGGTDTQYF
CDR3nt: TGTGCCAGTAGTTCCGGATGGTTCGCCGGGGGGACAGATACGCAGTATTTT

d_gene: TRBD1
abundance: -
v_gene: TRBV28
j_gene: TRBJ1-1
CDR3aa: CASSETSRLGQEAFF
CDR3nt: TGTGCCAGCAGCGAGACTTCTCGACTGGGACAGGAAGCTTTCTTT

d_gene: TRBD1
abundance: once
v_gene: TRBV19
j_gene: TRBJ1-4
CDR3aa: CASSIGTATNEKLFF
CDR3nt: TGTGCCAGTAGTATTGGGACAGCAACTAATGAAAAACTGTTTTTT

d_gene: TRBD2
abundance: few
v_gene: TRBV5-1
j_gene: TRBJ2-6
CDR3aa: CASSHWGGVSNSGANVLTF
CDR3nt: TGCGCCAGCAGCCACTGGGGGGGGGTTTCTAACTCTGGGGCCAACGTCCTGACTTTC

d_gene: -
abundance: few
v_gene: TRBV2
j_gene: TRBJ2-5
CDR3aa: CASSLAALQETQYF
CDR3nt: TGTGCCAGCAGTTTAGCGGCCCTACAAGAGACCCAGTACTTC

d_gene: -
abundance: -
v_gene: TRBV7-3
j_gene: TRBJ1-5
CDR3aa: CASRHRLNQPQHF
CDR3nt: TGTGCCAGCCGGCATCGACTTAATCAGCCCCAGCATTTT

d_gene: TRBD1
abundance: -
v_gene: TRBV5-1
j_gene: TRBJ2-5
CDR3aa: CASSWGQGEETQYF
CDR3nt: TGCGCCAGCAGCTGGGGACAGGGGGAAGAGACCCAGTACTTC

d_gene: TRBD2
abundance: -
v_gene: TRBV4-2
j_gene: TRBJ2-2
CDR3aa: CASSQGSRGRGAGELFF
CDR3nt: TGTGCCAGCAGCCAAGGGTCGCGCGGGAGAGGTGCCGGGGAGCTGTTTTTT

d_gene: TRBD2
abundance: -
v_gene: TRBV7-9
j_gene: TRBJ2-1
CDR3aa: CASSTLGLAGGNEQFF
CDR3nt: TGTGCCAGCAGCACCCTGGGACTAGCGGGAGGGAATGAGCAGTTCTTC

d_gene: TRBD2
abundance: few
v_gene: TRBV25-1
j_gene: TRBJ2-1
CDR3aa: CASSEAAGGSYNEQFF
CDR3nt: TGTGCCAGCAGTGAGGCGGCGGGAGGAAGCTACAATGAGCAGTTCTTC

d_gene: TRBD2
abundance: -
v_gene: TRBV7-2
j_gene: TRBJ2-1
CDR3aa: CASSLGLAGGNEQFF
CDR3nt: TGTGCCAGCAGCTTGGGACTAGCGGGAGGGAATGAGCAGTTCTTC

d_gene: TRBD2
abundance: -
v_gene: TRBV19
j_gene: TRBJ2-7
CDR3aa: CASSITTSGNYEQYF
CDR3nt: TGTGCCAGTAGTATAACGACTAGCGGGAACTACGAGCAGTACTTC

d_gene: -
abundance: few
v_gene: TRBV30
j_gene: TRBJ1-1
CDR3aa: CAWSVRGGTEAFF
CDR3nt: TGTGCCTGGAGTGTTCGAGGGGGCACTGAAGCTTTCTTT

d_gene: TRBD1
abundance: -
v_gene: TRBV30
j_gene: TRBJ1-5
CDR3aa: CAWSEGTGGMQPQHF
CDR3nt: TGTGCCTGGAGTGAGGGGACAGGGGGTATGCAGCCCCAGCATTTT

d_gene: -
abundance: -
v_gene: TRBV18
j_gene: TRBJ2-2
CDR3aa: CASSRDSGLQAGELFF
CDR3nt: TGTGCCAGCTCACGAGACTCAGGACTGCAGGCCGGGGAGCTGTTTTTT

d_gene: TRBD2
abundance: -
v_gene: TRBV7-9
j_gene: TRBJ2-5
CDR3aa: CASSLAGEQYF
CDR3nt: TGTGCCAGCAGCCTAGCGGGAGAGCAGTACTTC

d_gene: -
abundance: -
v_gene: TRBV19
j_gene: TRBJ2-1
CDR3aa: CASSIDRLENNEQFF
CDR3nt: TGTGCCAGTAGTATAGATCGTCTAGAGAACAATGAGCAGTTCTTC

d_gene: -
abundance: -
v_gene: TRBV5-4
j_gene: TRBJ2-1
CDR3aa: CASSMGSSSYNEQFF
CDR3nt: TGTGCCAGCTCCATGGGCTCGAGCTCCTACAATGAGCAGTTCTTC

d_gene: -
abundance: few
v_gene: TRBV30
j_gene: TRBJ1-2
CDR3aa: CAWSLTGSSYTF
CDR3nt: TGTGCCTGGAGTCTCACAGGATCCTCCTACACCTTC

d_gene: TRBD2
abundance: few
v_gene: TRBV5-1
j_gene: TRBJ2-7
CDR3aa: CASSLASGGYEQYF
CDR3nt: TGCGCCAGCAGCTTGGCTAGCGGGGGGTACGAGCAGTACTTC

d_gene: TRBD1
abundance: few
v_gene: TRBV5-6
j_gene: TRBJ2-5
CDR3aa: CASSLQGAPQETQYF
CDR3nt: TGTGCCAGCAGCCTACAGGGGGCTCCCCAAGAGACCCAGTACTTC

d_gene: -
abundance: once
v_gene: TRBV2
j_gene: TRBJ2-5
CDR3aa: CASSVSGLETQYF
CDR3nt: TGTGCCAGCAGTGTGTCAGGGCTGGAGACCCAGTACTTC

d_gene: -
abundance: -
v_gene: TRBV15
j_gene: TRBJ2-1
CDR3aa: CATSARQANEQFF
CDR3nt: TGTGCCACCAGCGCTCGACAGGCCAATGAGCAGTTCTTC

d_gene: TRBD2
abundance: -
v_gene: TRBV25-1
j_gene: TRBJ2-3
CDR3aa: CASSEWAREGLADTQYF
CDR3nt: TGTGCCAGCAGTGAATGGGCGAGGGAGGGCCTTGCAGATACGCAGTATTTT

d_gene: TRBD2
abundance: -
v_gene: TRBV25-1
j_gene: TRBJ2-7
CDR3aa: CASSGSQLAGGPEQYF
CDR3nt: TGTGCCAGCAGTGGCTCGCAACTAGCGGGAGGGCCCGAGCAGTACTTC

d_gene: -
abundance: -
v_gene: TRBV6-5
j_gene: TRBJ1-1
CDR3aa: CASKLQGLNTEAFF
CDR3nt: TGTGCCAGCAAGTTACAGGGACTGAACACTGAAGCTTTCTTT

d_gene: -
abundance: -
v_gene: TRBV7-2
j_gene: TRBJ1-1
CDR3aa: CVLNRRGNTEAFF
CDR3nt: TGTGTCTTGAACAGGCGGGGTAACACTGAAGCTTTCTTT

d_gene: -
abundance: few
v_gene: TRBV19
j_gene: TRBJ1-5
CDR3aa: CASSIFGLQGNQPQHF
CDR3nt: TGTGCCAGTAGTATCTTCGGCCTTCAGGGCAATCAGCCCCAGCATTTT

d_gene: -
abundance: -
v_gene: TRBV18
j_gene: TRBJ2-6
CDR3aa: CASSPTGSGANVLTF
CDR3nt: TGCGCCAGCTCACCGACAGGCTCTGGGGCCAACGTCCTGACTTTC

d_gene: -
abundance: -
v_gene: TRBV6-6
j_gene: TRBJ1-5
CDR3aa: CASTNAVNQPQHF
CDR3nt: TGTGCCAGCACCAATGCGGTCAATCAGCCCCAGCATTTT

d_gene: -
abundance: -
v_gene: TRBV5-1
j_gene: TRBJ2-2
CDR3aa: CASSPTGLAGELFF
CDR3nt: TGCGCCAGCAGCCCGACAGGTTTGGCCGGGGAGCTGTTTTTT

d_gene: -
abundance: -
v_gene: TRBV6-1
j_gene: TRBJ1-5
CDR3aa: CASSGRAGGNQPQHF
CDR3nt: TGTGCCAGCAGTGGTCGGGCGGGGGGCAATCAGCCCCAGCATTTT

d_gene: -
abundance: -
v_gene: TRBV7-3
j_gene: TRBJ1-5
CDR3aa: CASSLTANNQPQHF
CDR3nt: TGTGCCAGCAGCTTAACGGCAAACAATCAGCCCCAGCATTTT

d_gene: -
abundance: -
v_gene: TRBV27
j_gene: TRBJ1-1
CDR3aa: CASSFAGALNTEAFF
CDR3nt: TGTGCCAGCAGTTTTGCGGGGGCTTTGAACACTGAAGCTTTCTTT

d_gene: TRBD2
abundance: -
v_gene: TRBV9
j_gene: TRBJ2-5
CDR3aa: CASSGGASGGWGTQYF
CDR3nt: TGTGCCAGCAGCGGAGGGGCTAGCGGGGGGTGGGGGACCCAGTACTTC